Listed below are T cell receptor beta chains from one sample, sequenced in a study of shared clonotypes between healthy human individuals. Libraries were prepared by immunoSEQ multiplex PCR; TCRdb keeps only in-frame clonotypes and omits some of them. The table shows some 2,500,000 clones, with around 93% occurring only once. The specimen sequenced was naive CD4+ T cells from PBMCs. These TCRs come from a man between 18 and 29 years old in good health. Some clones in this sample may be carry-over from other donors' samples. Both conserved end residues are part of each CDR3. Each record gives: J gene, clone size, D gene, V gene, CDR3 DNA, CDR3 protein. D genes are given only for firm matches. Rows give clone size only sometimes, using once, few, many, or a class for an expanded clone.

TRBJ1-3,.,.,TRBV28,TGTGCCAGTAGCCTAGGGGGGACCGGAAACACCATATATTTT,CASSLGGTGNTIYF
TRBJ1-3,.,.,TRBV2,TGTGCCAGCAGTGGGCAGGCCGGAAACACCATATATTTT,CASSGQAGNTIYF
TRBJ2-1,.,.,TRBV30,TGTGCCTGGAGTGTAAGGGTGACCCCCAATGAGCAGTTCTTC,CAWSVRVTPNEQFF
TRBJ2-1,.,.,TRBV18,TGTGCCAGCTCAGAAAATAGCGTTCCAGTCAATGAGCAGTTCTTC,CASSENSVPVNEQFF
TRBJ2-5,once,TRBD2,TRBV7-9,TGTGCCAGCAGTCGTGGACTAGCGGGAGGGTACCAAGAGACCCAGTACTTC,CASSRGLAGGYQETQYF
TRBJ1-5,.,.,TRBV5-1,TGCGCCAGCAGCTTGGGAGGCAGGGCTGGTCAGCCCCAGCATTTT,CASSLGGRAGQPQHF
TRBJ1-5,.,TRBD1,TRBV19,TGTGCCAGTAGTCGCCGGGACAGGACCTGGGATCAGCCCCAGCATTTT,CASSRRDRTWDQPQHF
TRBJ2-5,once,TRBD1,TRBV5-1,TGCGCCAGCAGCTATGGGACAGAAGAGACCCAGTACTTC,CASSYGTEETQYF
TRBJ1-2,.,.,TRBV7-9,TGTGCCAGCAGCGTGGATTCCGGCTATGGCTACACCTTC,CASSVDSGYGYTF
TRBJ2-1,.,.,TRBV5-6,TGTGCCAGCAGCGCACTAGGAAGTCCCAATGAGCAGTTCTTC,CASSALGSPNEQFF
TRBJ2-3,once,TRBD2,TRBV7-6,TGTGCCAGCAGCTCAACCGGGACTAGCTTTTCAGGTGATACGCAGTATTTT,CASSSTGTSFSGDTQYF
TRBJ1-5,few,.,TRBV30,TGTGCCTGGAGTGTACAAGGCGGGAATCAGCCCCAGCATTTT,CAWSVQGGNQPQHF
TRBJ2-7,.,TRBD1,TRBV28,TGTGCCAGCGGGACAGCCCCTCGGGAGCAGTACTTC,CASGTAPREQYF
TRBJ1-3,.,.,TRBV28,TGTGCCAGCAGATTCCGGTCTGGAAACACCATATATTTT,CASRFRSGNTIYF
TRBJ2-6,.,.,TRBV5-4,TGTGCCAGCAGTGTGAGTCGCTCTGGGGCCAACGTCCTGACTTTC,CASSVSRSGANVLTF
TRBJ1-3,.,.,TRBV2,TGTGCCAGCAGACTCGACCTGGGGAACACCATATATTTT,CASRLDLGNTIYF
TRBJ2-1,.,.,TRBV5-1,TGCGCCAGCAGCTTGGCAGGGGTAAGCCAGCCCTACAATGAGCAGTTCTTC,CASSLAGVSQPYNEQFF
TRBJ2-5,once,TRBD2,TRBV5-1,TGCGCCAGCAGCTTGCAGCTTGGGAGGGGAGAGACCCAGTACTTC,CASSLQLGRGETQYF
TRBJ1-2,.,.,TRBV5-1,TGCGCCAGCAGCCCCGGGGAGAGTATCTATGGCTACACCTTC,CASSPGESIYGYTF
TRBJ2-5,.,.,TRBV11-2,TGTGCCAGCAGCTTAAGTTTGGGGGAGACCCAGTACTTC,CASSLSLGETQYF
TRBJ2-5,.,TRBD2,TRBV5-1,TGCGCCAGCAGCTTGAGATTTATACTAGCGGGGAACCAAGAGACCCAGTACTTC,CASSLRFILAGNQETQYF
TRBJ2-1,.,.,TRBV11-2,TGTGCCAGCAGCCCCCCCCTGCAGTTCTACAATGAGCAGTTCTTC,CASSPPLQFYNEQFF
TRBJ2-1,.,.,TRBV27,TGTGCCAGCAGGTCCCTTAGCGGTGAGCAGTTCTTC,CASRSLSGEQFF